The T cell receptor beta chain under discussion was sequenced for a study of blood T cells in healthy people across ages. Overall study results and limits: Since the PBMCs were unsorted, naive and antigen-experienced cells could not be conclusively compared.

Donors were systemically healthy Caucasian individuals from Russia aged about 6 to 90 years. Extraction yielded at least 6 micrograms of total RNA per sample. Germline values: CDR1 MNHNS, CDR2 SASEGT. The CDR3 runs 15 residues. With V trimmed by 2 bases and J by 1 base, 4 bases remained unmatched. Then a second PCR, running about 6 to 11 cycles, was carried out with a sample-barcoded 5' primer and a J-beta primer mix. Each cDNA was tagged by a template-switch adaptor containing 12 random nucleotides. Each CDR3 protein gets one entry after TCRdb re-called the 5' RACE reads with MiXCR. Altogether about a million distinct CDR3 sequences are present, 30% to 40% being singletons, with the ten largest covering approximately 14%. Worth noting for this clonotype: Its antigen is still unknown.

Sequencing used blood. The rearrangement links TRBV6-1 to TRBJ2-7; 8 bases are shared with TRBD1. The clonotype originates from a man between 18 and 35 years old in good health. The chain's CDR3 is CASSERRGQSYEQYF. The CDR3 DNA is TGTGCCAGCAGTGAACGCAGGGGGCAATCCTACGAGCAGTACTTC.